Listed below are T cell receptor beta chains from one sample, sequenced in a study of response to subunit inactivated influenza vaccine. TCRdb re-called the RT-PCR reads with MiXCR, one entry per CDR3 protein. The top ten hold under 13% of the sample, which has 700,000 to 800,000 distinct CDR3 sequences, under 20% seen once. The specimen comprised PBMCs from blood, sampled about 5 days after vaccination. Receptor source: a man in his forties or fifties who received an inactivated influenza vaccine. The CDR3 runs from the conserved cysteine through the conserved F or W. A D gene is named only where the DNA matches it firmly. Clone size is shown for a subset of rows, as once, few, many or a class of expanded clone.

j_gene,v_gene,abundance,d_gene,CDR3nt,CDR3aa
TRBJ2-5,TRBV20-1,few,TRBD1,TGCAGTGCCATCACCGGGACAGCCGGGACCCAGTACTTC,CSAITGTAGTQYF
TRBJ2-3,TRBV7-9,-,TRBD2,TGTGCCAGCAGCCAGACTAGCCGTGGAGATACGCAGTATTTT,CASSQTSRGDTQYF
TRBJ2-3,TRBV6-2/TRBV6-3,many,-,TGTGCCAGCAGTTCTGTGGGTACGCAGTATTTT,CASSSVGTQYF
TRBJ2-1,TRBV5-1,many,TRBD2,TGCGCCAGCAGCTTGGTAGCGGGAGGGCCGAATGAGCAGTTCTTC,CASSLVAGGPNEQFF
TRBJ2-7,TRBV20-1,few,-,TGCAGTGCTAGAAGAGGGGGGGAGGCCCACTACGAGCAGTACTTC,CSARRGGEAHYEQYF
TRBJ2-6,TRBV5-4,-,TRBD1,TGTGCCAGCAGCTCGACAGGGATCGGGGCCAACGTCCTGACTTTC,CASSSTGIGANVLTF
TRBJ1-2,TRBV4-2,once,TRBD1,TGTGCCAGCAGCCAACAGACAGGGGGTTTATTTTATGGCTACACCTTC,CASSQQTGGLFYGYTF
TRBJ2-1,TRBV7-9,few,TRBD2,TGTGCCAGCAGCTTCATCGGACTAGCGGGGTACAATGAGCAGTTCTTC,CASSFIGLAGYNEQFF
TRBJ2-7,TRBV5-5,-,-,TGTGCCAGCAGCTTCTCCCGGGTTGAGTACGAGCAGTACTTC,CASSFSRVEYEQYF
TRBJ2-5,TRBV29-1,-,-,TGCAGCGTTGAAACGGAGACCCAGTACTTC,CSVETETQYF
TRBJ1-1,TRBV10-3,few,-,TGTGCCACCATCGGGGCCGACTCCTTGGGCACTGAAGCTTTCTTT,CATIGADSLGTEAFF
TRBJ2-6,TRBV20-1,-,TRBD1,TGCAGTGCTAGCCGTCCGGGACAGGGGGCCTCTGGGGCCAACGTCCTGACTTTC,CSASRPGQGASGANVLTF
TRBJ2-7,TRBV12-3/TRBV12-4,few,-,TGTGCCAGCAGTTTAGTGGGGGGATGGAACGAGCAGTACTTC,CASSLVGGWNEQYF
TRBJ2-7,TRBV12-3/TRBV12-4,many,-,TGTGCCAGCAGTGACCGTTTCGAGCAGTACTTC,CASSDRFEQYF
TRBJ1-5,TRBV7-2,few,-,TGTGCCGCATCACTTGGGAGCAATCAGCCCCAGCATTTT,CAASLGSNQPQHF
TRBJ2-3,TRBV20-1,few,-,TGCAGTGCTAGGGGGGGAGAGGTGCCGGATACGCAGTATTTT,CSARGGEVPDTQYF
TRBJ2-3,TRBV30,-,-,TGTGCCTGGACTAGAATGACAGATACGCAGTATTTT,CAWTRMTDTQYF
TRBJ2-1,TRBV29-1,-,-,TGCAGCGCCTCTGTGGGGGGTGATGAGCAGTTCTTC,CSASVGGDEQFF
TRBJ2-7,TRBV12-3/TRBV12-4,-,-,TGTGCCAGCAGTTTACGTCGAGGTCCCCACGAGCAGTACTTC,CASSLRRGPHEQYF
TRBJ2-5,TRBV28,many,-,TGTGCCAGCAGGATGCTGATGAAAGAGACCCAGTACTTC,CASRMLMKETQYF
TRBJ2-7,TRBV20-1,many,-,TGCAGTGCCCTTGGGGGTTCCTTGGGGTCCGAGCAGTACTTC,CSALGGSLGSEQYF
TRBJ1-1,TRBV4-3,many,TRBD1,TGCGCCAGCAGCCAAGAGGGGACAGGGGGAACTGAAGCTTTCTTT,CASSQEGTGGTEAFF